Listed here are 3 T cell receptor beta chains from one sample, sequenced in a study of cytomegalovirus exposure and HLA in healthy donors. Sequencing used immunoSEQ multiplex PCR; TCRdb keeps in-frame clones, though not all of them. The sample shows tens of thousands of clones, roughly 96% of them seen only once. Input material: PBMCs. The receptors here all came from a man between 18 and 29 years old in good health and CMV-seronegative.

The rearrangement links TRBV28 to TRBJ1-5; D is unresolved. The CDR3 consists of 14 residues. Germline CDR1 and CDR2: MDHEN and SYDVKM. The ends were cut back, 5 bases at V and 6 bases at J, with 14 bases in the middle. The CDR3 here is CASSIGINSQPQHF. The CDR3 bases are TGTGCCAGCAGTATCGGGATCAACAGTCAGCCCCAGCATTTT.

The chain recombines TRBV10-1 with TRBJ2-1; 10 bases align to TRBD1. Trimming took 4 bases from V and 6 from J; bases not matched to a gene: 6. The CDR3 consists of 15 residues. Germline V gives CDR1 WNHNN, CDR2 SYGVQD (reference sequence). CDR3 coding DNA: TGCGCCAGCAGTGGAGGGACAGGGGCGGTCAATGAGCAGTTCTTC. Residues: CASSGGTGAVNEQFF.

This chain links TRBV2 with TRBJ1-1; no clear D. This CDR3 spans 13 amino acids. Germline V gene lookup returns CDR1 SNHLY and CDR2 FYNNEI. The ends were cut back, 8 bases at V and 5 bases at J, with 15 bases in the middle. CDR3 sequence: CASVEGEGTEAFF. The CDR3 DNA follows: TGTGCCAGCGTCGAGGGCGAGGGAACTGAAGCTTTCTTT.